This T cell receptor (beta chain) was sequenced for a study of blood T cells in healthy people across ages. Between the trimmed V and J ends, which lost 7 bases and 2 bases, there was a span of 12 bases. Germline CDR1 and CDR2: SNHLY and FYNNEI. The CDR3 length is 13 residues. A sample-barcoded 5' primer and a J-beta primer mix were used in a second PCR of roughly 6 to 11 cycles. Each CDR3 protein gets one entry after TCRdb re-called the 5' RACE reads with MiXCR. The data hold over 1.5 million distinct CDR3 sequences, with 49% observed a single time. What was sequenced was blood. The chain employs TRBV2 and TRBJ2-7; TRBD1 is a possible D gene (5 bases). The clonotype originates from a woman aged 40-49 years in good health. In DNA, the CDR3 is TGTGCCAGCACCCCCGACAGTACCTACGAGCAGTACTTC. It is translated as CASTPDSTYEQYF.